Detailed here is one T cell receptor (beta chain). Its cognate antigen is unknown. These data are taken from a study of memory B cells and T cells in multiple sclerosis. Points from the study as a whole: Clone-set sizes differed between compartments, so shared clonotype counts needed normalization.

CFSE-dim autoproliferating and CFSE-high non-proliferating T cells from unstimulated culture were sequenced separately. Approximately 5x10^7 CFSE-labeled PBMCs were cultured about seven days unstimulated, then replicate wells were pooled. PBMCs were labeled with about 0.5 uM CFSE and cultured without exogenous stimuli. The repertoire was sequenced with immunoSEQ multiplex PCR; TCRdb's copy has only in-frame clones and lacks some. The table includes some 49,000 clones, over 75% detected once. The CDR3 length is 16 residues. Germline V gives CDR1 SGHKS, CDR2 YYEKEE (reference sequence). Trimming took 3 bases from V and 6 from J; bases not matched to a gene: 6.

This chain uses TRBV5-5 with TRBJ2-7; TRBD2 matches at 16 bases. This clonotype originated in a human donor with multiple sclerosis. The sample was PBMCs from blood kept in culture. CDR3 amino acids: CASSSGTSGGASEQYF. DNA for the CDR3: TGTGCCAGCAGCTCTGGGACTAGCGGGGGGGCCTCCGAGCAGTACTTC.